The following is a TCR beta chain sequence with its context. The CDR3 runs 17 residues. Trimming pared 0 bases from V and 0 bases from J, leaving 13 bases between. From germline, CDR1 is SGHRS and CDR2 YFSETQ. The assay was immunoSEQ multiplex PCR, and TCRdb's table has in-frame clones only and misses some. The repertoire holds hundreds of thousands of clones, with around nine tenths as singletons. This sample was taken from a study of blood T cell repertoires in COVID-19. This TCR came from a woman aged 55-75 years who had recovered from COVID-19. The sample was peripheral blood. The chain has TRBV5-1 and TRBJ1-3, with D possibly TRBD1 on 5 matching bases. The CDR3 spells CASSLAGDPSSGNTIYF. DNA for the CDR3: TGCGCCAGCAGCTTGGCGGGGGACCCGAGCTCTGGAAACACCATATATTTT.